Only one count was recorded for the clone carrying this T cell receptor beta chain. Its antigen is currently unknown. These data originate in a study of OX40 agonist ivuxolimab in advanced cancers. The wider study: Ivuxolimab was delivered to patients intravenously every 2 weeks at doses spanning 0.01 to 10 mg/kg. Patients achieving partial responses numbered three: one hepatocellular carcinoma case and two cutaneous melanoma cases.

Measured with immunoSEQ multiplex PCR; TCRdb has only the in-frame clones, and not every one. The sample lists tens of thousands of clones, around 90% occurring once. General study results and limits: Blood T cells, both CD4+ and CD8+, expanded clonally by week 6 at 0.1 to 3.0 mg/kg. The study found that CD8+ T cells averaged more expanded clones than CD4+.

The origin of this receptor is an adult with an advanced solid tumor such as melanoma, head and neck, liver or kidney cancer. Specimen: CD4+ or CD8+ T cells sorted from blood, collected in a trial of the OX40 agonist ivuxolimab.

The CDR3: CASSLNRQPQETQYF. CDR3 nucleotide sequence: TGTGCCAGCAGCTTGAACCGACAGCCCCAAGAGACCCAGTACTTC. This chain links TRBV4-2 with TRBJ2-5; tentatively, D is TRBD1 (5 bases). V was shortened by 5 bases and J by 1 base, with 14 bases between the two germline ends. CDR3 length: 15 residues. Germline assignment: CDR1 LGHNA and CDR2 YNFKEQ.